The 23 T cell receptor beta chains reported below all come from one sample, sequenced in a study of TIL therapy for anti-PD-1-resistant metastatic lung cancer. This was the immunoSEQ v3 assay. Generated by immunoSEQ multiplex PCR, the TCRdb table keeps only in-frame clones and is missing some. The data hold 30,000 or so clones, with 74% observed a single time. This sample's time point: pre-treatment sample, taken before nivolumab and TIL therapy. This specimen was blood, taken at baseline. These receptors all come from a woman aged 25-80 years with non-small cell lung cancer.

The chain employs TRBV10-3 and TRBJ2-7; D may match TRBD1 or TRBD2 (5 bases each). Between the trimmed V and J ends, which lost 4 bases and 3 bases, there was a span of 10 bases. The germline V gene encodes CDR1 ENHRY and CDR2 SYGVKD. The CDR3 loop spans 13 amino acids. The CDR3 here is CAISGGTGYEQYF. DNA for the CDR3: TGTGCCATCAGTGGGGGGACGGGCTACGAGCAGTACTTC.

The chain has TRBV7-2 and TRBJ2-7; D possibly matches TRBD1 or TRBD2 (5 bases each). The CDR3 consists of 13 residues. CDR1 SGHTA and CDR2 FQGNSA come from the germline V gene. Trimming removed 2 bases from V and 6 bases from J, with 11 bases in between. The CDR3 loop reads CASSLNRDGEQYF. The DNA for the CDR3 is TGTGCCAGCAGCTTAAACCGGGACGGCGAGCAGTACTTC.

V usage is TRBV27 and J usage is TRBJ2-3; TRBD2 aligns across 10 bases. The germline V gene encodes CDR1 MNHEY and CDR2 SMNVEV (reference sequence). Trimming removed 4 bases from V and 4 bases from J; junction bases left unmatched: 8. The CDR3 runs to 16 residues. The CDR3 region is CASSSRFSGRPDTQYF. As DNA, the CDR3 is TGTGCCAGCAGTTCCCGGTTTAGCGGGAGGCCAGATACGCAGTATTTT.

This chain connects TRBV29-1 to TRBJ2-7; 8 bases map to TRBD1. The length of the CDR3 is 13 residues. Germline CDR1 SQVTM, CDR2 ANQGSEA. V shed 6 bases and J 2 bases; nucleotides not matched to a gene: 6. The CDR3 nucleotides read TGCAGCGTCGATGGGACAGGCACCTACGAGCAGTACTTC. Its protein is CSVDGTGTYEQYF.

The V gene is TRBV5-1, the J gene TRBJ1-4; D is undetermined. Between the trimmed V and J ends, which lost 2 bases and 5 bases, there was a span of 10 bases. The germline V gene encodes CDR1 SGHRS and CDR2 YFSETQ. The CDR3 runs 14 residues. CDR3 amino acids: CASSFGVGNEKLFF. The CDR3 nucleotides are TGCGCCAGCAGCTTTGGGGTTGGGAATGAAAAACTGTTTTTT.

The sample holds one count of this clone. The chain uses TRBV27 and TRBJ2-1; 12 bases are shared with TRBD2. Germline V CDR1 and CDR2: MNHEY, SMNVEV (reference sequence). This CDR3 spans 16 amino acids. V shed 5 bases and J 9 bases; nucleotides not matched to a gene: 11. CDR3 loop: CASSALTSGSNGEQFF. In nucleotides, the CDR3 is TGTGCCAGCAGTGCCCTGACTAGCGGGAGCAACGGTGAGCAGTTCTTC.

The genes are TRBV28 and TRBJ2-1; D uncertain. Deletions cut 3 bases from V and 15 bases from J, with 15 bases between. CDR3 length equals 12 residues. Germline CDR1 is MDHEN and CDR2 is SYDVKM. CDR3 nucleotides: TGTGCCAGCAGTTTCACTTCCCAAAAACCGTTCTTC. Translated, it gives CASSFTSQKPFF.

V gene TRBV5-6 combines with J gene TRBJ2-1, with unresolved D. The CDR3 is made up of 17 amino acids. Germline V lookup: CDR1 SGHDT, CDR2 YYEEEE. The V end was cut by 1 base, the J end by 0 bases, with 14 bases between. CDR3 sequence (DNA): TGTGCCAGCAGCTTGCTTCAGCGACTGAGCTCCTACAATGAGCAGTTCTTC. This encodes CASSLLQRLSSYNEQFF.

Of note for this clone: The sample carries other DNA sequences with the same CDR3. The chain uses TRBV4-2 and TRBJ1-1; D gene uncertain. The V end was cut by 1 base, the J end by 1 base, with 7 bases between. The CDR3 runs to 14 residues. The germline V gene has CDR1 LGHNA and CDR2 YNFKEQ. This CDR3 is CASSQGTENTEAFF. The DNA for the CDR3 is TGTGCCAGCAGCCAAGGGACGGAGAACACTGAAGCTTTCTTT.

The rearrangement uses TRBV5-4 and TRBJ2-1, with unresolved D. In germline, CDR1 is SGHNT, CDR2 YYREEE (reference sequence). CDR3 size: 15 residues. Trimming took off 1 base at V and 2 bases at J, with 10 bases between the two ends. CDR3 residues: CASSLPKGTYNEQFF. The CDR3 DNA follows: TGTGCCAGCAGCTTGCCCAAGGGTACCTACAATGAGCAGTTCTTC.

This clone was observed a single time. The chain is built from TRBV25-1 and TRBJ2-5; D uncertain. V was trimmed by 4 bases and J by 1 base, leaving 1 base between them. CDR3 length equals 11 residues. CDR1 MGHDK and CDR2 SYGVNS come from the germline V gene. In nucleotides, the CDR3 is TGTGCCAGCAGTGCCCAAGAGACCCAGTACTTC. Protein: CASSAQETQYF.

The gene calls are TRBV2 and TRBJ2-7; 12 nucleotides match TRBD2. CDR3 length equals 15 residues. Germline V gene lookup returns CDR1 SNHLY and CDR2 FYNNEI. V lost 4 bases and J lost 2; bases outside the gene matches: 3. CDR3 DNA sequence: TGTGCCAGCAGTGGGGCTAGCGGGAGGGCCTACGAGCAGTACTTC. Translated, it gives CASSGASGRAYEQYF.

V usage is TRBV15 and J usage is TRBJ2-5, with a tentative D call TRBD2 (5 bases). V lost 1 base and J 7 bases, leaving 19 bases between the germline ends. Looked up from germline, CDR1 is LNHNV and CDR2 is YYDKDF (reference sequence). The CDR3 covers 16 residues. DNA for the CDR3: TGTGCCACCAGCAGAGGGGGATGGCAGTCAGCGGCGACCCAGTACTTC. This encodes CATSRGGWQSAATQYF.

The chain combines TRBV5-1 with TRBJ1-3, with D tentatively TRBD1 (6 bases). Germline-derived CDR1 and CDR2 are SGHRS and YFSETQ. This CDR3 contains 18 residues. Trimming shortened V by 4 bases and J by 0 bases, and 20 bases separated the two germline ends. The CDR3 protein is CASSPFPQTGSSGNTIYF. CDR3 DNA: TGCGCCAGCAGCCCTTTCCCACAAACAGGGTCCTCTGGAAACACCATATATTTT.

The chain has TRBV6-5 and TRBJ2-7, with D unresolved. CDR3 size: 16 residues. The V and J ends lost 0 bases and 2 bases respectively, with 14 bases between them. Germline V gives CDR1 MNHEY, CDR2 SVGAGI. The chain's CDR3 is CASSYSNRSPTYEQYF. CDR3 DNA sequence: TGTGCCAGCAGTTACTCGAACCGGAGTCCGACCTACGAGCAGTACTTC.

J is TRBJ2-1 and V is TRBV5-1, with a possible D match to TRBD1 (5 bases). V lost 3 bases and J lost 5, with 9 bases in between. The CDR3 is 13 amino acids. Germline CDR1 reads SGHRS; CDR2 reads YFSETQ. CDR3 region: CASSSQGNNEQFF. The CDR3 DNA sequence: TGCGCCAGCAGCTCGCAGGGCAACAATGAGCAGTTCTTC.

This clone was seen a handful of times. The J gene is TRBJ1-1, the V gene TRBV6-5, with 8 bases lining up with TRBD1. Looked up from germline, CDR1 is MNHEY and CDR2 is SVGAGI. Unmatched junction bases numbered 8, after V lost 2 bases and J lost 3 bases. This CDR3 has 16 residues. Written as DNA, the CDR3 is TGTGCCAGCAGTTACATGGACAGGGTAGCGGACACTGAAGCTTTCTTT. This sequence encodes CASSYMDRVADTEAFF.

This clone was observed a single time. V gene TRBV7-9 combines with J gene TRBJ2-1; TRBD1 is a possible D gene (6 bases). Trimming stripped 5 bases from V and 10 bases from J, with 15 bases between. The germline V gene has CDR1 SEHNR and CDR2 FQNEAQ (reference sequence). CDR3 size: 13 residues. CDR3 sequence: CASSLYSGVEQFF. The CDR3 nucleotides are TGTGCCAGCAGCCTTTACTCAGGGGTAGAGCAGTTCTTC.

V and J are TRBV11-3 and TRBJ2-1, with a tentative D call TRBD1 (6 bases). V was cut by 2 bases and J by 0 bases, with 11 bases left in between. CDR3 length: 16 residues. Germline-derived CDR1 and CDR2 are SGHNT and YENEEA. This CDR3 reads CASSLWGQVSYNEQFF. DNA of the CDR3: TGTGCCAGCAGCTTATGGGGACAAGTCTCCTACAATGAGCAGTTCTTC.

This clone came up a few times. This CDR3 is CASSLEGLADNEQFF. CDR3 nucleotide sequence: TGTGCCAGCAGCTTGGAGGGACTAGCGGACAATGAGCAGTTCTTC. The rearrangement links TRBV5-4 to TRBJ2-1, with 11 bases matching TRBD2. With 0 bases clipped from V and 5 bases from J, the junction kept 1 base outside the gene matches. Germline V gives CDR1 SGHNT, CDR2 YYREEE (reference sequence). This CDR3 has 15 residues. The full variable domain, rest sourced from reference TRBV5-4 and TRBJ2-1, is ETGVTQSPTHLIKTRGQQVTLRCSSQSGHNTVSWYQQALGQGPQFIFQYYREEENGRGNFPPRFSGLQFPNYSSELNVNALELDDSALYLCASSLEGLADNEQFFGPGTRLTVL.

This clone was observed a single time. The genes are TRBV2 and TRBJ2-1; 9 nucleotides align to TRBD2. V shed 6 bases, J shed 3 bases, and the junction held 0 bases outside the gene matches. The CDR3 is made up of 13 amino acids. Germline CDR1 reads SNHLY; CDR2 reads FYNNEI. The CDR3 region has the DNA TGTGCCAGCAGGCGGGAGGGCTACAATGAGCAGTTCTTC. Protein product: CASRREGYNEQFF.

This clone was counted a few times. This sequence joins TRBV6-6 and TRBJ2-7; a weak D match, TRBD2 (7 bases). The CDR3 extends over 14 amino acids. V was clipped by 3 bases and J by 3 bases, with 12 bases between them. CDR1 and CDR2 (germline): MNHNY, SVGAGI (reference sequence). CDR3 sequence reads: CASSYSGGRYEQYF. The CDR3 DNA sequence: TGTGCCAGCAGTTATTCGGGGGGCCGCTACGAGCAGTACTTC.

The chain has TRBV4-2 and TRBJ1-5; D is undetermined. Trimming stripped 0 bases from V and 8 bases from J, with 11 bases between. CDR1 LGHNA and CDR2 YNFKEQ come from the germline V gene. The CDR3 spans 14 residues. CDR3 sequence reads: CASSQEALGKPQHF. For the CDR3, the DNA is TGTGCCAGCAGCCAAGAGGCTTTGGGAAAGCCCCAGCATTTT.